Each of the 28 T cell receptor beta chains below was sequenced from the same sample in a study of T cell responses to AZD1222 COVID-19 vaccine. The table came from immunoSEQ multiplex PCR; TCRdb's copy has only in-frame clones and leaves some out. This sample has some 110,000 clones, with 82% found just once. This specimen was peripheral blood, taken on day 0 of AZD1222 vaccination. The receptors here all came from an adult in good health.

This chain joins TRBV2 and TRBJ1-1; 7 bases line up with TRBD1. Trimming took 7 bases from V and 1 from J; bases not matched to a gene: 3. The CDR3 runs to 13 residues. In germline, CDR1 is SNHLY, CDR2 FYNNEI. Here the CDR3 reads CASTTGENTEAFF. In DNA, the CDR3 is TGTGCCAGCACAACAGGGGAGAACACTGAAGCTTTCTTT.

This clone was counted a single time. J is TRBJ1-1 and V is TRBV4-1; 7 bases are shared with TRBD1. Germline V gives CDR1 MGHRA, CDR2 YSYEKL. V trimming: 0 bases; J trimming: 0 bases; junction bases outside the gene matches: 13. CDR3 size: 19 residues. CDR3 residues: CASSQESDRADRMNTEAFF. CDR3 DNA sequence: TGCGCCAGCAGCCAAGAATCCGACAGGGCCGATCGTATGAACACTGAAGCTTTCTTT.

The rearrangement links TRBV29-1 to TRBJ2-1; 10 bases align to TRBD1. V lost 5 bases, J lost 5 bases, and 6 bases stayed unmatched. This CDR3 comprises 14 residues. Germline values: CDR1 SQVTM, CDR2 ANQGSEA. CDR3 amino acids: CSVRDRGWDNEQFF. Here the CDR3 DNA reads TGCAGCGTTCGGGACAGGGGATGGGACAATGAGCAGTTCTTC.

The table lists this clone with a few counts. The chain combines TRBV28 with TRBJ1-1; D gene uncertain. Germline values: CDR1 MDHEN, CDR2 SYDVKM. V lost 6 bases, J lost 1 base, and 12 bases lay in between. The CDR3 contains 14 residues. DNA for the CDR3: TGTGCCAGCAGGCTGACCTTAACGAACACTGAAGCTTTCTTT. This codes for CASRLTLTNTEAFF.

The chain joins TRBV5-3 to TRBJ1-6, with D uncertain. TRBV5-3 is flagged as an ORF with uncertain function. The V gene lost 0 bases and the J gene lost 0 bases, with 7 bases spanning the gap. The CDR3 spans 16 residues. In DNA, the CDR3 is TGTGCCAGAAGCTTGGGGACTTCCTCCTATAATTCACCCCTCCACTTT. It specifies CARSLGTSSYNSPLHF.

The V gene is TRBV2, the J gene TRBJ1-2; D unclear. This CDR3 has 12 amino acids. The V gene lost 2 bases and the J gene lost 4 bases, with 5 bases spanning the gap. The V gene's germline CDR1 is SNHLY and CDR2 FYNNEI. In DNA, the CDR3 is TGTGCCAGCAGTGAACTTCCCTATGGCTACACCTTC. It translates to CASSELPYGYTF.

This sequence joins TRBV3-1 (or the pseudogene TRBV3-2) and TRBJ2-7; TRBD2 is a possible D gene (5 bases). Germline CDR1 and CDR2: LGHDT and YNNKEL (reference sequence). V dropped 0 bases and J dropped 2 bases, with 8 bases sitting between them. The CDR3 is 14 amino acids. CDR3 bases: TGTGCCAGCAGCCAAGATGAGGGCACCTACGAGCAGTACTTC. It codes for CASSQDEGTYEQYF.

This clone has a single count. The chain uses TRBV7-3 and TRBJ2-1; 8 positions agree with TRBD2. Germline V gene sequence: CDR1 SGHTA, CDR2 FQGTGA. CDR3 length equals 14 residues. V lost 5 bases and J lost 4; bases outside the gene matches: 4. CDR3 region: CASSPGLVYNEQFF. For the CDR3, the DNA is TGTGCCAGCAGCCCGGGACTAGTTTACAATGAGCAGTTCTTC.

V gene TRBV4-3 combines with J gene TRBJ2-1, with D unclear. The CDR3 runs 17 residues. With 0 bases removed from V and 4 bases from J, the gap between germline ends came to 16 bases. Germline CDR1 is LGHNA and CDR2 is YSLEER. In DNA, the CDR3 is TGCGCCAGCAGCCAAGATTGGTATCCCGTCCGATACAATGAGCAGTTCTTC. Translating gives CASSQDWYPVRYNEQFF.

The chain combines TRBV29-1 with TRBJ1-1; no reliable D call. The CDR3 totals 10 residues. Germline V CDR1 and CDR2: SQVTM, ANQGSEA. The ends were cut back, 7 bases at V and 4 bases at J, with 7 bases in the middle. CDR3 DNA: TGCAGCGGCCGGGGCACTGAAGCTTTCTTT. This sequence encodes CSGRGTEAFF.

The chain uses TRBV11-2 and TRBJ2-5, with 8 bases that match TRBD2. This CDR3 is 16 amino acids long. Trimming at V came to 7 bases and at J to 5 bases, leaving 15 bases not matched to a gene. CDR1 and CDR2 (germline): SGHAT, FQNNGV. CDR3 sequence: CASTVAGGAFRETQYF. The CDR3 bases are TGTGCCAGCACCGTTGCCGGGGGGGCATTCCGGGAGACCCAGTACTTC.

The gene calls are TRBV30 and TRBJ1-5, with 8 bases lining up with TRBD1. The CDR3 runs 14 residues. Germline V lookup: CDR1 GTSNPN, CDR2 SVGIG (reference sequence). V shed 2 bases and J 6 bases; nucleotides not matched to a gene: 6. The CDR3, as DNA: TGTGCCTGGAGTTTCGGACAGGGAACTCAGCCCCAGCATTTT. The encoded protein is CAWSFGQGTQPQHF. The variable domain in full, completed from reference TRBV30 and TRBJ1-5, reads SQTIHQWPATLVQPVGSPLSLECTVEGTSNPNLYWYRQAAGRGLQLLFYSVGIGQISSEVPQNLSASRPQDRQFILSSKKLLLSDSGFYLCAWSFGQGTQPQHFGDGTRLSIL.

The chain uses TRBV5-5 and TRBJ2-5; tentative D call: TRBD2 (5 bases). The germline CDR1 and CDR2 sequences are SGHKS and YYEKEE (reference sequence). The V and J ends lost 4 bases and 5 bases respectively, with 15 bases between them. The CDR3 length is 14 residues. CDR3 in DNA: TGTGCCAGCAGCCCCCAAAGAGGGCCGGAGACCCAGTACTTC. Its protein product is CASSPQRGPETQYF.

The CDR3 DNA is TGTGCCTATCTAGCGAGGGTGGACGAGCAGTACTTC. It codes for CAYLARVDEQYF. V and J are TRBV6-5 and TRBJ2-7, with D perhaps matching TRBD2 (6 bases). Germline CDR1 reads MNHEY; CDR2 reads SVGAGI. The CDR3 extends over 12 amino acids. The germline V and J ends were trimmed by 11 bases and 5 bases, with 16 bases remaining between them.

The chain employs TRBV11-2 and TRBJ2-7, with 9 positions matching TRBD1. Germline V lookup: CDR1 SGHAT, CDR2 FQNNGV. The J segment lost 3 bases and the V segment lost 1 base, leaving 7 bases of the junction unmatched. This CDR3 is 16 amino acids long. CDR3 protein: CASSLVRRTGDYEQYF. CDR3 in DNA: TGTGCCAGCAGCTTAGTTCGTCGGACAGGGGACTACGAGCAGTACTTC.

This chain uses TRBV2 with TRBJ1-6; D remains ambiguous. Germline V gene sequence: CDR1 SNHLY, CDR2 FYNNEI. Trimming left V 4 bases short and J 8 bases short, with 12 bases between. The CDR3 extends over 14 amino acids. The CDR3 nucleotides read TGTGCCAGCAGTGGTCGGGAGGGATATTCACCCCTCCACTTT. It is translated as CASSGREGYSPLHF. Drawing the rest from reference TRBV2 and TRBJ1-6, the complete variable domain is EPEVTQTPSHQVTQMGQEVILRCVPISNHLYFYWYRQILGQKVEFLVSFYNNEISEKSEIFDDQFSVERPDGSNFTLKIRSTKLEDSAMYFCASSGREGYSPLHFGNGTRLTVT.

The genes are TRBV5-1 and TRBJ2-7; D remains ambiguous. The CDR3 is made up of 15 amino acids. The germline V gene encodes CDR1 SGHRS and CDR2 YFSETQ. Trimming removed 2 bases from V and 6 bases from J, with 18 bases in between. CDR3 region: CASSLRNDGHGEQYF. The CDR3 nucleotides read TGCGCCAGCAGCTTAAGAAATGACGGCCACGGCGAGCAGTACTTC.

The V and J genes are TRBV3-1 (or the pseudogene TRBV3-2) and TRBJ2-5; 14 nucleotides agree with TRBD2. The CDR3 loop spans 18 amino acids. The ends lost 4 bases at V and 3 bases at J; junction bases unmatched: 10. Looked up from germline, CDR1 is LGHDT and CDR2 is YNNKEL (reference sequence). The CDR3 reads CASSPRLAGGLREETQYF. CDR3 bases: TGTGCCAGCAGCCCCCGACTAGCGGGGGGGCTTCGGGAAGAGACCCAGTACTTC.

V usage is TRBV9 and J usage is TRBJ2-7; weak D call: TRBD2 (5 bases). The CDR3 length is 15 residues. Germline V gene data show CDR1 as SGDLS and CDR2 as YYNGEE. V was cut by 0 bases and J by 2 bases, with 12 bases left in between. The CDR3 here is CASSVAEGSPYEQYF. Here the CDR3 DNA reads TGTGCCAGCAGCGTAGCTGAGGGATCGCCCTACGAGCAGTACTTC.

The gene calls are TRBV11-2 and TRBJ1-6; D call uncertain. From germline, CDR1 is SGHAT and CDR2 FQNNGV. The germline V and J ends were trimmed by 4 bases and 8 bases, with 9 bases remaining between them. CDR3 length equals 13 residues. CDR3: CASSSESYSPLHF. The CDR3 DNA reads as TGTGCCAGCAGCTCCGAGAGTTATTCACCCCTCCACTTT.

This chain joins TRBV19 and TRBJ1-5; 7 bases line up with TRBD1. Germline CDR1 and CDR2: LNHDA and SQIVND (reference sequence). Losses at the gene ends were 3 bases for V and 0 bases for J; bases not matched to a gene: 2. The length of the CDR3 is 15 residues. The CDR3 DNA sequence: TGTGCCAGTAGTATCGGACAGGTTAGCAATCAGCCCCAGCATTTT. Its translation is CASSIGQVSNQPQHF.

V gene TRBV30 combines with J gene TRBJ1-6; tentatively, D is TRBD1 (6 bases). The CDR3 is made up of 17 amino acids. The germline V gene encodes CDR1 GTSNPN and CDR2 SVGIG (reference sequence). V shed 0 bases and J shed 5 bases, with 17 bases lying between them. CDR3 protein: CAWSVRGTGRNNSPLHF. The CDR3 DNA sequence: TGTGCCTGGAGTGTAAGGGGCACAGGGCGTAATAATTCACCCCTCCACTTT.

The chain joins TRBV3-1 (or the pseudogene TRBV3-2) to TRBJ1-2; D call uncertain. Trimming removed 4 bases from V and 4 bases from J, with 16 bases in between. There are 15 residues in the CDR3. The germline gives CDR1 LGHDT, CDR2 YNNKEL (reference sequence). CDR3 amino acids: CASSPSKGSLYGYTF. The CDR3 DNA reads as TGTGCCAGCAGCCCATCGAAAGGGAGCCTCTATGGCTACACCTTC.

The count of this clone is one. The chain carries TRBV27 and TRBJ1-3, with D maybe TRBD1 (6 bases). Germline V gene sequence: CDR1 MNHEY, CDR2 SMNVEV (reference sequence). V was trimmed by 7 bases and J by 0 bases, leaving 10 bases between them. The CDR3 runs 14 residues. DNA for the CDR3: TGTGCCAGCACATCAGGGGTCTCTGGAAACACCATATATTTT. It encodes CASTSGVSGNTIYF.

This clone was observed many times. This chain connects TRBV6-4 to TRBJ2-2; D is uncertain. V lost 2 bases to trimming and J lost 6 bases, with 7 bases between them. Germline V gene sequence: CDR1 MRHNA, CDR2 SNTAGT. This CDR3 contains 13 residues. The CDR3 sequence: CASSDNEAGELFF. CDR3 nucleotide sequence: TGTGCCAGCAGTGACAACGAGGCCGGGGAGCTGTTTTTT.

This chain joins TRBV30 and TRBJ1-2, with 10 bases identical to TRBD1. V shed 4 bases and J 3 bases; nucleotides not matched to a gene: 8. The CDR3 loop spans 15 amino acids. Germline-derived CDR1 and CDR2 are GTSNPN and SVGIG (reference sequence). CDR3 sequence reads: CAWIQPGTGDYGYTF. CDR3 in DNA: TGTGCCTGGATCCAACCCGGGACAGGGGACTATGGCTACACCTTC.

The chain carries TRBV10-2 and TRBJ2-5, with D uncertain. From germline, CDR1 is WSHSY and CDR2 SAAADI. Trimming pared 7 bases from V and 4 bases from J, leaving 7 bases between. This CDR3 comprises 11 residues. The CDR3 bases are TGCGCCAGCACCGGTGGAGAGACCCAGTACTTC. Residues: CASTGGETQYF.

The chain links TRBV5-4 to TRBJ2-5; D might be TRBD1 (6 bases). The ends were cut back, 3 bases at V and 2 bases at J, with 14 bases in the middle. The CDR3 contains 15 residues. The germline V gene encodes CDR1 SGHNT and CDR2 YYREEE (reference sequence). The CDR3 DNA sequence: TGTGCCAGCAGCTCTGGTAGGGGGACGCAAGAGACCCAGTACTTC. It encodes CASSSGRGTQETQYF.